This T cell receptor beta chain appears in the sequencing data of a study of technical replicates of blood from four donors. Only in-frame clones appear in the TCRdb table, and some are missing; sequencing was by immunoSEQ multiplex PCR. This table holds about 68,000 clones, under 98% found once. Germline loops: CDR1 ENHRY, CDR2 SYGVKD. The CDR3 length is 14 residues. V trimming: 6 bases; J trimming: 7 bases; junction bases outside the gene matches: 9. This receptor was taken from a human donor in good health. The chain uses TRBV10-3 and TRBJ1-5; TRBD1 agrees at 7 bases. The sequencing input was T cells isolated from PBMCs. This CDR3 reads CAISGTGAGQPQHF. The CDR3 DNA reads TGTGCCATCAGCGGAACAGGGGCCGGACAGCCCCAGCATTTT.